These 11 T cell receptor beta chains came from one sample sequenced in a study of identical twins. One entry per CDR3 protein results from TCRdb running MiXCR on the 5' RACE reads. This table has 500,000 to 550,000 distinct CDR3 sequences, about a fifth appearing once. In addition, the sample was reused for a study of yellow fever vaccine responses in identical twins.

The sequenced material came from CD4+ T cells sorted from blood. The receptors come from a woman aged 18-30 years in good health.

The chain recombines TRBV15 with TRBJ2-5, with TRBD1 matching 9 bases. The J segment lost 5 bases and the V segment lost 3 bases, leaving 10 bases of the junction unmatched. The CDR3 length is 16 residues. Per the germline V gene, CDR1 is LNHNV and CDR2 is YYDKDF (reference sequence). This chain's CDR3 is CATSSARDRVEETQYF. The CDR3 bases are TGTGCCACCAGCAGTGCCCGGGACAGGGTGGAGGAGACCCAGTACTTC.

The table lists this clonotype with a few counts. The chain employs TRBV12-3 or TRBV12-4 and TRBJ2-4; D gene uncertain. The CDR3 totals 12 residues. V lost 3 bases, J lost 10 bases, and 10 bases lay in between. DNA for the CDR3: TGTGCCAGCAGTTTCTTGCCTACAATTCAGTACTTC. Protein: CASSFLPTIQYF.

In its sample, this clonotype was seen a few times. The chain combines TRBV6-2 or TRBV6-3 with TRBJ2-7, with D possibly TRBD2 on 5 matching bases. Germline V gives CDR1 MNHEY, CDR2 SVGEGT. The CDR3 consists of 13 residues. V lost 6 bases and J lost 7, with 16 bases in between. CDR3 protein: CASSRGLPFEQYV. CDR3 nucleotides: TGTGCCAGCAGCCGCGGACTTCCGTTTGAGCAGTACGTC.

The genes are TRBV5-1 and TRBJ2-1, with 8 positions matching TRBD2. Germline CDR1 reads SGHRS; CDR2 reads YFSETQ. This CDR3 is 14 amino acids long. J was trimmed by 8 bases and V by 1 base; bases with no gene match: 5. Written as DNA, the CDR3 is TGCGCCAGCAGCTTGCCCGGGAGGGCGGATGAGCAGTTCTTC. Translation gives CASSLPGRADEQFF.

This clonotype was detected only a few times. The chain combines TRBV5-1 with TRBJ2-1; 13 nucleotides match TRBD2. The trim removed 3 bases at V and 9 bases at J, leaving 12 bases unmatched. This CDR3 has 17 residues. Germline loops: CDR1 SGHRS, CDR2 YFSETQ. The CDR3: CASSSLVGLAGVAEQFF. The CDR3 region has the DNA TGCGCCAGCAGCTCCCTAGTTGGACTAGCGGGAGTGGCTGAGCAGTTCTTC.

This clonotype was seen a few times. V usage is TRBV3-1 and J usage is TRBJ2-4; TRBD2 might be the D (5 bases). The CDR3 sequence is 15 residues long. Trimming pared 1 base from V and 0 bases from J, leaving 7 bases between. Germline V gene sequence: CDR1 LGHDT, CDR2 YNNKEL (reference sequence). In DNA, the CDR3 is TGTGCCAGCAGCCAAGCTCGGGGAGCCAAAAACATTCAGTACTTC. Encoded protein: CASSQARGAKNIQYF. Looking up the rest from reference TRBV3-1 and TRBJ2-4 gives the full variable domain: DTAVSQTPKYLVTQMGNDKSIKCEQNLGHDTMYWYKQDSKKFLKIMFSYNNKELIINETVPNRFSPKSPDKAHLNLHINSLELGDSAVYFCASSQARGAKNIQYFGAGTRLSVL.

The chain joins TRBV3-1 to TRBJ2-7, with TRBD2 matching over 11 bases. With 0 bases clipped from V and 6 bases from J, the junction kept 7 bases outside the gene matches. The CDR3 consists of 16 residues. The germline V gene has CDR1 LGHDT and CDR2 YNNKEL (reference sequence). Here the CDR3 DNA reads TGTGCCAGCAGCCAAGATCTTACTAGCGGGAGCTCCGAGCAGTACTTC. Amino acid sequence: CASSQDLTSGSSEQYF.

There are a few counts of this clonotype. The rearrangement joins TRBV5-1 to TRBJ2-7, with 8 bases fitting TRBD1. V shed 5 bases, J shed 0 bases, and the junction held 7 bases outside the gene matches. Germline V CDR1 and CDR2: SGHRS, YFSETQ. CDR3 length: 15 residues. The CDR3 DNA follows: TGCGCCAGCAGGACGGGACAGGCGAGCTCCTACGAGCAGTACTTC. Translated, it gives CASRTGQASSYEQYF. Full variable domain (missing parts from reference TRBV5-1 and TRBJ2-7): KAGVTQTPRYLIKTRGQQVTLSCSPISGHRSVSWYQQTPGQGLQFLFEYFSETQRNKGNFPGRFSGRQFSNSRSEMNVSTLELGDSALYLCASRTGQASSYEQYFGPGTRLTVT.

This clonotype was picked up a small number of times. The gene calls are TRBV12-3 or TRBV12-4 and TRBJ2-7, with 8 bases identical to TRBD1. J was trimmed by 7 bases and V by 8 bases; bases with no gene match: 10. The CDR3 sequence is 13 residues long. DNA for the CDR3: TGTGCCAGCCGGGGACAGGCGTGGGGGGAGCAGTACTTC. Translated, it gives CASRGQAWGEQYF.

The chain employs TRBV6-1 and TRBJ2-2; D call uncertain. Germline V gene data show CDR1 as MNHNS and CDR2 as SASEGT. The CDR3 has 15 amino acids. V lost 2 bases and J 4 bases, leaving 11 bases between the germline ends. In nucleotides, the CDR3 is TGTGCCAGCAGTGAAAACCCAACCGCCACCGGGGAGCTGTTTTTT. Residues: CASSENPTATGELFF.

A few counts support this clonotype. The J gene is TRBJ1-2, the V gene TRBV12-3 or TRBV12-4; D remains unclear. The CDR3 is made up of 12 amino acids. Between the trimmed V and J ends, which lost 1 base and 4 bases, there was a span of 4 bases. The CDR3 sequence: CASSLGAYGYTF. The CDR3 DNA reads TGTGCCAGCAGTTTAGGGGCCTATGGCTACACCTTC.